A selection of T cell receptor beta chains follows, all from one sample in a study of T cells in Graves' hyperthyroidism and ophthalmopathy. MiXCR was run by TCRdb on the multiplex PCR reads, yielding one entry per CDR3 protein. Here the sample spans under 200,000 distinct CDR3 sequences, around 8.9% being singletons. The sequencing input was blood. These receptors all come from a woman aged 18-29 years with Graves' hyperthyroidism that later progressed to Graves' ophthalmopathy. Each CDR3 is given with its conserved first and last residue. Fields, in order: clone size, J gene, D gene, V gene, CDR3 DNA, CDR3 protein. A D gene is named only where the DNA matches it firmly. Expanded clones are given a class, and other clones once, few, many or no size at all.

-	TRBJ2-1	-	TRBV14	TGTGCCAGCAGCCAAGTAGCGATTGATGACTCCTACAATGAGCAGTTCTTC	CASSQVAIDDSYNEQFF
many	TRBJ2-2	TRBD2	TRBV20-1	TGCAGTGCTATCCATAGCGGGGGGTTCGGGGCCGGGGAGCTGTTTTTT	CSAIHSGGFGAGELFF
many	TRBJ1-4	-	TRBV18	TGTGCCAGCTCACCAGAGGACGAAAAACTGTTTTTT	CASSPEDEKLFF
-	TRBJ2-5	TRBD2	TRBV9	TGTGCCAACGTTGGCCGCAATCTAGCGGGAGGGCCCGGGGAGACCCAGTACTTC	CANVGRNLAGGPGETQYF
many	TRBJ2-7	-	TRBV10-3	TGTGCCCTTGGCGGGATAGGGGGGAACGAGCAGTACTTC	CALGGIGGNEQYF
few	TRBJ2-7	-	TRBV3-1	TGTGCCAGCAGCCAAGAGATAGCGGAGGAGATCTACGAGCAGTACTTC	CASSQEIAEEIYEQYF
many	TRBJ2-3	TRBD2	TRBV20-1	TGCAGTGTCCCAGCGGGAGTCACAGATACGCAGTATTTT	CSVPAGVTDTQYF
many	TRBJ2-2	TRBD2	TRBV5-6	TGTGCCAGCAGCCCGACTAGCGGGAGGGAGAACGGGGAGCTGTTTTTT	CASSPTSGRENGELFF
many	TRBJ1-3	-	TRBV9	TGTGCCAGCAGTCTTCAGAGCTCTGGAAACACCATATATTTT	CASSLQSSGNTIYF
few	TRBJ2-3	-	TRBV20-1	TGCAGTGCTAGAGTTAGACTATACCGGTTCACAGATACGCAGTATTTT	CSARVRLYRFTDTQYF
many	TRBJ1-4	TRBD1	TRBV2	TGTGCCAGCAGGAGACAGGGGGCAACTAATGAAAAACTGTTTTTT	CASRRQGATNEKLFF
few	TRBJ2-7	TRBD1	TRBV20-1	TGCAGTGCTAGAGAGGGACAGGGGGCGCGCGAGCAGTACTTC	CSAREGQGAREQYF
many	TRBJ2-2	TRBD2	TRBV11-1	TGTGCCAGCAGCCAGGCGGGGGGGGCGTCGACCGGGGAGCTGTTTTTT	CASSQAGGASTGELFF
-	TRBJ1-5	-	TRBV7-2	TGTGCCAGCAAAGGATGGGGTCAGCCCCAGCATTTT	CASKGWGQPQHF
many	TRBJ2-1	-	TRBV11-3	TGTGCCAGCAGCTTCTTTAGCACCAAGGACTACAATGAGCAGTTCTTC	CASSFFSTKDYNEQFF
few	TRBJ1-1	-	TRBV5-1	TGCGCCAGCAGCTTGTTGACAGAGCTGAACACTGAAGCTTTCTTT	CASSLLTELNTEAFF
many	TRBJ2-1	TRBD2	TRBV7-8	TGTGCCAGCAGCTTAGGATGGGTCCGGGGGGGGTACAATGAGCAGTTCTTC	CASSLGWVRGGYNEQFF
-	TRBJ1-3	-	TRBV27	TGTGCCAGCAGTTTATCGGGGGTTGCGGGAAACACCATATATTTT	CASSLSGVAGNTIYF
many	TRBJ2-5	TRBD2	TRBV20-1	TGCAGTGCTAGCGAAGCGGGGGGGAAGGAGACCCAGTACTTC	CSASEAGGKETQYF
few	TRBJ1-4	TRBD1	TRBV19	TGTGCCAGTACGCAATTCATGGACAGGACTATATCAACTAATGAAAAACTGTTTTTT	CASTQFMDRTISTNEKLFF
many	TRBJ1-1	-	TRBV20-1	TGCAGTGCGGGCGGCCGCCTGGGCACTGAAGCTTTCTTT	CSAGGRLGTEAFF
-	TRBJ1-2	-	TRBV20-1	TGCAGTGCTCTTGGCTTTGGCTACACCTTC	CSALGFGYTF
many	TRBJ2-3	-	TRBV7-2	TGTGCCAGCAGCTTAACCGGGGGATACAGCACAGATACGCAGTATTTT	CASSLTGGYSTDTQYF
few	TRBJ1-6	TRBD1	TRBV7-9	TGTGCCAGCAGCTCTTGGACAGGGGACGGTTCACCCCTCCACTTT	CASSSWTGDGSPLHF
many	TRBJ2-1	TRBD2	TRBV7-9	TGTGCCAGCAGCTTAGTGTGGCTAGCGGGGGGCATTTCGGATGAGCAGTTCTTC	CASSLVWLAGGISDEQFF
many	TRBJ1-2	-	TRBV27	TGTGCCAGCAGATTGGACAGCAGACTTTCAGGCTACACCTTC	CASRLDSRLSGYTF
-	TRBJ1-4	-	TRBV28	TGTGCCAGCAGTCTGGGACAAGGGAATGAAAAACTGTTTTTT	CASSLGQGNEKLFF
many	TRBJ1-4	-	TRBV7-8	TGTGCCAGCAGCTTAGAAAGGGGCGGACGTGAAAAACTGTTTTTT	CASSLERGGREKLFF
many	TRBJ2-7	TRBD2	TRBV28	TGTGCCAGCAGCCTAGGACTAGCGGCCCCTTCCTACGAGCAGTACTTC	CASSLGLAAPSYEQYF
many	TRBJ1-3	TRBD1	TRBV2	TGTGCCAGCAGTCGACAGGGTAGGACTCGCTTCTCTGGAAACACCATATATTTT	CASSRQGRTRFSGNTIYF
many	TRBJ1-5	-	TRBV27	TGTGCCAGCAGTTTATCTATGGGGGGGAGTCAGCCCCAGCATTTT	CASSLSMGGSQPQHF
-	TRBJ2-3	TRBD2	TRBV11-3	TGTGCCAGCAGCCCAGGACTAGCGGGGGTCACAGATACGCAGTATTTT	CASSPGLAGVTDTQYF
many	TRBJ1-1	-	TRBV7-6	TGTGCCAGCAGCCCCCTTATCGCCACTGAAGCTTTCTTT	CASSPLIATEAFF
few	TRBJ1-6	-	TRBV7-3	TGTGCCAGCAGCTTAGGGAGGACGGCAAGTAATTCACCCCTCCACTTT	CASSLGRTASNSPLHF
-	TRBJ2-1	TRBD1	TRBV27	TGTGCCAGCAGTTCCCCAGGGGCAGGGGGCGTTGAGCAGTTCTTC	CASSSPGAGGVEQFF
many	TRBJ2-1	-	TRBV3-1	TGTGCCAGCAGCCAAGTCCCCACCAATGAGCAGTTCTTC	CASSQVPTNEQFF
many	TRBJ1-3	-	TRBV10-3	TGTGCCATCAGTGAGTGGGCAGGGGGAAACACCATATATTTT	CAISEWAGGNTIYF
many	TRBJ2-1	-	TRBV5-6	TGTGCCAGCAGCTTGTCCGGAACCGCCCACTACAATGAGCAGTTCTTC	CASSLSGTAHYNEQFF
many	TRBJ2-7	TRBD1	TRBV10-3	TGTGCCACCACGGGACAGGGAATTCCCCCTTACGAGCAGTACTTC	CATTGQGIPPYEQYF
many	TRBJ2-2	TRBD1	TRBV2	TGTGCCAGCAGTGATTTAGTGTGGGGACAGAAGAACACCGGGGAGCTGTTTTTT	CASSDLVWGQKNTGELFF
many	TRBJ2-1	-	TRBV20-1	TGCAGTGCTAGAGATCTGCGGTACAATGAGCAGTTCTTC	CSARDLRYNEQFF
many	TRBJ2-1	-	TRBV18	TGTGCCAGCTCACCACAGGTTCCGGACGGTAGCTCCTACAATGAGCAGTTCTTC	CASSPQVPDGSSYNEQFF
many	TRBJ2-4	-	TRBV30	TGTGCCTGGAGCCTCGGGGGTTTCGCCAAAAACATTCAGTACTTC	CAWSLGGFAKNIQYF
many	TRBJ2-7	TRBD2	TRBV29-1	TGCAGCGTCCAAGCGGGGGTCTACGAGCAGTACTTC	CSVQAGVYEQYF
-	TRBJ1-4	TRBD1	TRBV20-1	TGCAGTGCTAGAGGGGGACAGGGGAGTGAAAAACTGTTTTTT	CSARGGQGSEKLFF
many	TRBJ1-2	-	TRBV2	TGTGCCAGCAGCGCCACAGTTAACTATGGCTACACCTTC	CASSATVNYGYTF
-	TRBJ1-2	TRBD1	TRBV19	TGTGCCACACAGGGGGATTATTATGGCTACACCTTC	CATQGDYYGYTF